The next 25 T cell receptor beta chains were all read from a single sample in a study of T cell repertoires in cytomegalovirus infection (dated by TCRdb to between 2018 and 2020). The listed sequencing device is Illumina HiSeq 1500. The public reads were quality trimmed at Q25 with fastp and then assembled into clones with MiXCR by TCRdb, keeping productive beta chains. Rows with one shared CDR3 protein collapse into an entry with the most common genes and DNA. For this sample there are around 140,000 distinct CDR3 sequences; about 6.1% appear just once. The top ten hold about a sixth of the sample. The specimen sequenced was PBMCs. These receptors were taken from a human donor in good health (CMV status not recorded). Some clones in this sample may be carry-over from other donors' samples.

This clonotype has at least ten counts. The CDR3 nucleotides read TGTGCCAGCAGCTGGCGGTCCGGGCCAGGGGGCGGTGAAGCTTTCTTT. As protein: CASSWRSGPGGGEAFF. This chain joins TRBV7-2 and TRBJ1-1; 8 positions match TRBD1. With V trimmed by 4 bases and J by 7 bases, 14 bases remained unmatched. Germline CDR1 reads SGHTA; CDR2 reads FQGNSA. The CDR3 has 16 residues. Together with reference TRBV7-2 and TRBJ1-1, the CDR3 gives the full variable domain: GAGVSQSPSNKVTEKGKDVELRCDPISGHTALYWYRQSLGQGLEFLIYFQGNSAPDKSGLPSDRFSAERTGGSVSTLTIQRTQQEDSAVYLCASSWRSGPGGGEAFFGQGTRLTVV.

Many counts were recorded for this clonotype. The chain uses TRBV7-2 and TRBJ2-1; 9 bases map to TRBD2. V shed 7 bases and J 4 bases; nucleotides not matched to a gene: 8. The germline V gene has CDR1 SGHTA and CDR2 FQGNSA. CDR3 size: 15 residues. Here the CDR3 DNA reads TGTGCCAGCACGTATAGGCGGGGGGGGTACAATGAGCAGTTCTTC. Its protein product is CASTYRRGGYNEQFF.

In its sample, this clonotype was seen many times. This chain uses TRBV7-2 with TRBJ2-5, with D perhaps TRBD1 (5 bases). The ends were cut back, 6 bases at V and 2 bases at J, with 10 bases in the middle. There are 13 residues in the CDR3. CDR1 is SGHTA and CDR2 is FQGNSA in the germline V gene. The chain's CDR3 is CASRRTRQETQYF. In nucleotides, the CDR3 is TGTGCCAGCAGACGGACAAGACAAGAGACCCAGTACTTC.

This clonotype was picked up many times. CDR3 coding DNA: TGTGCCAGCGGGTCCTACTATGGCTACACCTTC. Translated: CASGSYYGYTF. The gene calls are TRBV7-2 and TRBJ1-2; no firm D call. The germline gives CDR1 SGHTA, CDR2 FQGNSA. V lost 8 bases and J 3 bases, leaving 7 bases between the germline ends. CDR3 length equals 11 residues.

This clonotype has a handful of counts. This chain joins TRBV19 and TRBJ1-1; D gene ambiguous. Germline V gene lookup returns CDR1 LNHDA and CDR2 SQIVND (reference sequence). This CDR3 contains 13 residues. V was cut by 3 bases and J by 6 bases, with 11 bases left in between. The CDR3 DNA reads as TGTGCCAGTAGTATGTTTGCTGGGGCTGAAGCTTTCTTT. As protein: CASSMFAGAEAFF.

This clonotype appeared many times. The CDR3 region has the DNA TGTGCCAGCAGTGAACGGGGGTACAATGAGCAGTTCTTC. It yields the protein CASSERGYNEQFF. The J gene is TRBJ2-1, the V gene TRBV2; TRBD2 might be the D (6 bases). The CDR3 is made up of 13 amino acids. The germline V gene encodes CDR1 SNHLY and CDR2 FYNNEI. Trimming removed 2 bases from V and 4 bases from J, with 6 bases in between. The whole variable domain, filled in from reference TRBV2 and TRBJ2-1, reads EPEVTQTPSHQVTQMGQEVILRCVPISNHLYFYWYRQILGQKVEFLVSFYNNEISEKSEIFDDQFSVERPDGSNFTLKIRSTKLEDSAMYFCASSERGYNEQFFGPGTRLTVL.

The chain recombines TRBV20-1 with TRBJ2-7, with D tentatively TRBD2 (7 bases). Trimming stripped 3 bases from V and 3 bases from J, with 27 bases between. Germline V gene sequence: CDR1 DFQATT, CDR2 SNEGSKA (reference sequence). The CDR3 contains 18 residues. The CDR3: CSASLWGGATAGDYEQYF. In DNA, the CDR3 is TGCAGTGCTAGTCTTTGGGGGGGGGCCACCGCGGGTGACTACGAGCAGTACTTC.

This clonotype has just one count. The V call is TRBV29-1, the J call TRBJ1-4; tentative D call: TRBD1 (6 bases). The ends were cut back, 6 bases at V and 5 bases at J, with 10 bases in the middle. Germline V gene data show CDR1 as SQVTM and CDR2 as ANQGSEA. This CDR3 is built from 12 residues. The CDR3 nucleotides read TGCAGCGTCCGCGGACAGAATGAAAAACTGTTTTTT. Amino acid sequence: CSVRGQNEKLFF.

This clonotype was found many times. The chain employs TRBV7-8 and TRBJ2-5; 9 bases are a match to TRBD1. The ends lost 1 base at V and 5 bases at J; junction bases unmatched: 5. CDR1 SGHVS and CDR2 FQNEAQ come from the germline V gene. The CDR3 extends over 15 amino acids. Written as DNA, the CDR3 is TGTGCCAGCAGCTTAGTGGGGACAGGGTCGGAGACCCAGTACTTC. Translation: CASSLVGTGSETQYF. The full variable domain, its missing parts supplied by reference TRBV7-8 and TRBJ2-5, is GAGVSQSPRYKVAKRGQDVALRCDPISGHVSLFWYQQALGQGPEFLTYFQNEAQLDKSGLPSDRFFAERPEGSVSTLKIQRTQQEDSAVYLCASSLVGTGSETQYFGPGTRLLVL.

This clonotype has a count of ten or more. CDR3 in DNA: TGTGCCAGCAGTTTCTGGGCAGCGGATACGCAGTATTTT. It is translated as CASSFWAADTQYF. V gene TRBV12-3 or TRBV12-4 combines with J gene TRBJ2-3; D unresolved. V lost 3 bases and J 6 bases, leaving 10 bases between the germline ends. The CDR3 is 13 residues long.

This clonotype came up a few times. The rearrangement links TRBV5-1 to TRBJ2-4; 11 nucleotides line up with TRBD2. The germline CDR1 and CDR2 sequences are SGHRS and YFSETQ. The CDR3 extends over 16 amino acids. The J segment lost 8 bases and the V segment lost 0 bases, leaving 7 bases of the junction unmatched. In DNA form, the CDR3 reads TGCGCCAGCAGCTTGGAGACTAGCGGGGAAGGTGACATTCAGTACTTC. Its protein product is CASSLETSGEGDIQYF.

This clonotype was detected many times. The CDR3 nucleotides are TGTGCCAGCAGCTTAGAGGCCGGCTCCTACGAGCAGTACTTC. Protein sequence: CASSLEAGSYEQYF. V and J are TRBV7-2 and TRBJ2-7, with D hard to call. CDR3 size: 14 residues. V was shortened by 1 base and J by 0 bases, with 7 bases between the two germline ends. The germline CDR1 and CDR2 sequences are SGHTA and FQGNSA.

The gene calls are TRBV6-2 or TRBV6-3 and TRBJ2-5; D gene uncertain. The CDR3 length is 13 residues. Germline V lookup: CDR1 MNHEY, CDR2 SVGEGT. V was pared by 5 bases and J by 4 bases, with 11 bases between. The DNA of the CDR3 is TGTGCCAGCAGTCGAAACCTCGCAGAGACCCAGTACTTC. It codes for CASSRNLAETQYF.

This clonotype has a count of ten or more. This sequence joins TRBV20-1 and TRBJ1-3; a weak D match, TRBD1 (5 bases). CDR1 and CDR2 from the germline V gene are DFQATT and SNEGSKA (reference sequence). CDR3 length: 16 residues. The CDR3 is CSAPYGTSSSGNTIYF. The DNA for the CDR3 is TGCAGCGCCCCTTATGGGACCTCGAGCTCTGGAAACACCATATATTTT.

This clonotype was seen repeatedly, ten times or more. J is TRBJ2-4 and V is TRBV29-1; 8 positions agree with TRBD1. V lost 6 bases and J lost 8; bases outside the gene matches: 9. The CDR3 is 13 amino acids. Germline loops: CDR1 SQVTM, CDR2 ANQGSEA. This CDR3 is CSVPGTGGDIQYF. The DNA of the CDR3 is TGCAGCGTCCCCGGGACAGGCGGGGACATTCAGTACTTC.

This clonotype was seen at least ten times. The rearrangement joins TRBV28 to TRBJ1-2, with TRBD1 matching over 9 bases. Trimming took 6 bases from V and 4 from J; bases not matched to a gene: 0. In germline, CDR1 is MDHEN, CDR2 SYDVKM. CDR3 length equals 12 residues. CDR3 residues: CASRTGGYGYTF. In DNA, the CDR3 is TGTGCCAGCAGGACAGGGGGCTATGGCTACACCTTC.

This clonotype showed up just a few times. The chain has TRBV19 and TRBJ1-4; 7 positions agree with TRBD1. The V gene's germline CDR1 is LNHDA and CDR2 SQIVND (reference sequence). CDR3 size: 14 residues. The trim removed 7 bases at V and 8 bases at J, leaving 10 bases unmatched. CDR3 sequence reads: CASTSTGRGEKLFF. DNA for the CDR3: TGTGCCAGTACGTCGACAGGGAGAGGCGAAAAACTGTTTTTT.

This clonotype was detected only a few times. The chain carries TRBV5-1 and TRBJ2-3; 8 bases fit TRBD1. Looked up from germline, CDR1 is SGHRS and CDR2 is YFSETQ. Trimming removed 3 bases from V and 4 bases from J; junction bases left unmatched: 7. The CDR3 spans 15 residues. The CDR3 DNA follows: TGCGCCAGCAGCTCGACAGGGGCTTTCGCAGATACGCAGTATTTT. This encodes CASSSTGAFADTQYF.

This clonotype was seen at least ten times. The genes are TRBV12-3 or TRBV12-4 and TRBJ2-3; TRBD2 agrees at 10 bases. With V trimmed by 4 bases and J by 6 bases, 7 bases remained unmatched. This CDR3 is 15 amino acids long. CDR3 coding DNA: TGTGCCAGCAGTTACCAGCGGGGGGGCCCGGATACGCAGTATTTT. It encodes CASSYQRGGPDTQYF.

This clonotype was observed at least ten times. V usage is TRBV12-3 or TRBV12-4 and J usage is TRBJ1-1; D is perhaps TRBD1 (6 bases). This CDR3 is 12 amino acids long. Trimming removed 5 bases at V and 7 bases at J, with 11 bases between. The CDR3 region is CASSHTGLEAFF. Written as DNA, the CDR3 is TGTGCCAGCAGTCACACAGGGCTTGAAGCTTTCTTT.

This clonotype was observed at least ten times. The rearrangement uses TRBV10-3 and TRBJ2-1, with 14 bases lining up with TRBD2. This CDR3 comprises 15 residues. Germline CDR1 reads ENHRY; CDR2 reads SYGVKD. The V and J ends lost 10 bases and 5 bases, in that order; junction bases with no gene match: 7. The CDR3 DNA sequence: TGTGCCACCGGGACTAGCGGGGGACCCAACAATGAGCAGTTCTTC. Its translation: CATGTSGGPNNEQFF.

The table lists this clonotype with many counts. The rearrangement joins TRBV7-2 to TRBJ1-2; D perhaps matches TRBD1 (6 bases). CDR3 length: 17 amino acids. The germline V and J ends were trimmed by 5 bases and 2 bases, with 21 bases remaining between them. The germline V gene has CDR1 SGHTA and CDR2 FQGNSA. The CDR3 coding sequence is TGTGCCAGCAGCCTAAAGGGGCCGGGGGCGAAGAACTATGGCTACACCTTC. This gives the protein CASSLKGPGAKNYGYTF.

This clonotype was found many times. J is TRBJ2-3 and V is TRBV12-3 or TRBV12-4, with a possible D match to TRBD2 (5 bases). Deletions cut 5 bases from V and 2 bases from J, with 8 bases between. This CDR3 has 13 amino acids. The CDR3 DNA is TGTGCCAGCAGTCCGGGGTACACAGATACGCAGTATTTT. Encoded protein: CASSPGYTDTQYF.

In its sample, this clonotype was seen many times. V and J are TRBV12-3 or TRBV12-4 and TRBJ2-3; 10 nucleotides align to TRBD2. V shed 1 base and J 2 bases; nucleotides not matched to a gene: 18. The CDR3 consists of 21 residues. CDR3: CASSLGIGLAGADSYTDTQYF. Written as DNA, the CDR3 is TGTGCCAGCAGTTTAGGGATAGGGCTAGCGGGGGCCGACAGTTACACAGATACGCAGTATTTT.

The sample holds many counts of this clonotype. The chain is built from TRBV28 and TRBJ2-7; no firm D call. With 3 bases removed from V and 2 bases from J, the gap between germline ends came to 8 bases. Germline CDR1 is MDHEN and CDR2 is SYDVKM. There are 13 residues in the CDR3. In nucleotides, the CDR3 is TGTGCCAGCAGTTTTGGCAGTGCCTACGAGCAGTACTTC. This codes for CASSFGSAYEQYF.